Listed here is a single T cell receptor beta chain. The sample belongs to a study of control samples from healthy donors and cancer patients. Germline V CDR1 and CDR2: MDHEN, SYDVKM. The CDR3 has 15 residues. Deletions cut 4 bases from V and 8 bases from J, with 17 bases between. Libraries were prepared by immunoSEQ multiplex PCR; TCRdb keeps only in-frame clonotypes and omits some of them. The sample yields about 140,000 clones, 75% to 95% seen once. The V and J genes are TRBV28 and TRBJ1-4; D perhaps matches TRBD1 (5 bases). The source material was blood. This clonotype was sampled from a man aged 25-45 years in good health. The CDR3 DNA follows: TGTGCCAGCAGTTACCAGGGAGGCGGGTCGGAAAAACTGTTTTTT. Its translation is CASSYQGGGSEKLFF. Supplemented by reference TRBV28 and TRBJ1-4, the full variable domain reads DVKVTQSSRYLVKRTGEKVFLECVQDMDHENMFWYRQDPGLGLRLIYFSYDVKMKEKGDIPEGYSVSREKKERFSLILESASTNQTSMYLCASSYQGGGSEKLFFGSGTQLSVL.